The source of this TCR beta chain is a study of T cells expressing NK-cell markers. Study-wide context: All TCR beta repertoires analysed originated from sorted CD3+CD56+NKG2C+, CD3+CD56+NKG2C- and CD3+CD56-NKG2C+ T cells. Seropositivity for HCMV was found in seven of the eight sequenced donors, with one seronegative.

TCRdb reanalyzed the 5' RACE reads and collapses them to one entry per CDR3 protein, without DNA. The sample is made up of 550,000 or so distinct CDR3 sequences, and the top ten hold 3% to 4.5% of it. The length of the CDR3 is 16 residues. Germline CDR1 reads MNHEY; CDR2 reads SVGEGT. The chain combines TRBV6-2 or TRBV6-3 with TRBJ2-1; TCRdb's D call, TRBD2, is unchecked because there is no DNA. This clonotype was obtained from a young man in good health. The material sequenced was blood T cells: a sorted CD56 or NKG2C T cell subset, CD4+ or CD8+ T cells, or bulk PBMC T cells (not recorded which). The CDR3 region is CASSGRGLAETNEQFF.